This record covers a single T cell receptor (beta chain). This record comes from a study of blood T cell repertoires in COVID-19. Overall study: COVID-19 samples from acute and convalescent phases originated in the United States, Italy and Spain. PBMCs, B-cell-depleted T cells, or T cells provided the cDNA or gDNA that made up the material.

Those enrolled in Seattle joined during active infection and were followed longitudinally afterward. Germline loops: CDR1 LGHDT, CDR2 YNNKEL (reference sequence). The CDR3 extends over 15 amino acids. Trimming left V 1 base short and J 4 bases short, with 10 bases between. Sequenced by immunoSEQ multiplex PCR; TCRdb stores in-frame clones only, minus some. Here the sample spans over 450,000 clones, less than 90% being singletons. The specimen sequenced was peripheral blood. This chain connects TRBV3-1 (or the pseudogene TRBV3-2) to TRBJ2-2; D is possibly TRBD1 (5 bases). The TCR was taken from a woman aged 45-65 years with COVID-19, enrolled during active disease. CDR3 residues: CASSQGQPSTGELFF. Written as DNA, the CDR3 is TGTGCCAGCAGCCAAGGACAGCCTTCCACCGGGGAGCTGTTTTTT.